The rows below give T cell receptor beta chains drawn from one sample of a study of PD-1 blockade in classical Hodgkin lymphoma. The data were produced by immunoSEQ multiplex PCR, yet TCRdb's version contains in-frame clones alone and is incomplete. The sample records approximately 49,000 clones, 70% to 80% being singletons. The sequenced sample was peripheral blood mononuclear cells (PBMCs), obtained before the fourth cycle of nivolumab. The origin of the receptors is a human donor with classical Hodgkin lymphoma. CDR3s include the opening cysteine and the closing phenylalanine or tryptophan. A D gene is named only where the DNA matches it firmly. Clone size is not always given. Where it is, it says once, few, many or a class for expanded clones.

D gene: -
V gene: TRBV6-5
J gene: TRBJ1-2
clone size: -
CDR3 DNA: TGTGCCAGCAGTTACCAAGGACTAGGCGGTGGACATGGCTACACCTTC
CDR3 protein: CASSYQGLGGGHGYTF

D gene: TRBD2
V gene: TRBV2
J gene: TRBJ2-2
clone size: -
CDR3 DNA: TGTGCCAGCAGCCGACTAGCGGGAGGTACCGGGGAGCTGTTTTTT
CDR3 protein: CASSRLAGGTGELFF

D gene: -
V gene: TRBV19
J gene: TRBJ2-6
clone size: -
CDR3 DNA: TGTGCCAGTTTCTCAGGTTACGGGGCCAACGTCCTGACTTTC
CDR3 protein: CASFSGYGANVLTF

D gene: TRBD2
V gene: TRBV6-4
J gene: TRBJ2-1
clone size: -
CDR3 DNA: TGTGCCAGCAGTGACAATATCGGGGGGGGCGGTGATCATGAGCAGTTCTTC
CDR3 protein: CASSDNIGGGGDHEQFF

D gene: TRBD2
V gene: TRBV7-3
J gene: TRBJ2-3
clone size: -
CDR3 DNA: TGTGCCAGCAGCTTAGGACTAGCGGGAGGTGCCGATACGCAGTATTTT
CDR3 protein: CASSLGLAGGADTQYF

D gene: TRBD2
V gene: TRBV15
J gene: TRBJ2-5
clone size: -
CDR3 DNA: TGTGCCACCAGCAGAGGACTAGCCCAAGAGACCCAGTACTTC
CDR3 protein: CATSRGLAQETQYF

D gene: TRBD2
V gene: TRBV7-2
J gene: TRBJ2-1
clone size: few
CDR3 DNA: TGTGCCAGCAGTAAGGGACTAGCGGGAGGGGCCCCCTACAATGAGCAGTTCTTC
CDR3 protein: CASSKGLAGGAPYNEQFF

D gene: TRBD2
V gene: TRBV6-5
J gene: TRBJ2-5
clone size: -
CDR3 DNA: TGTGCCAGCAGTTACAGTAGCGGGGGTGGTGAGACCCAGTACTTC
CDR3 protein: CASSYSSGGGETQYF

D gene: -
V gene: TRBV5-6
J gene: TRBJ1-1
clone size: -
CDR3 DNA: TGTGCCAGCAGCTCGCGCGGGCGACCTGAAGCTTTCTTT
CDR3 protein: CASSSRGRPEAFF

D gene: -
V gene: TRBV28
J gene: TRBJ1-2
clone size: -
CDR3 DNA: TGTGCCAGCAGTTTAAAACACGGCTACACCTTC
CDR3 protein: CASSLKHGYTF

D gene: -
V gene: TRBV30
J gene: TRBJ1-6
clone size: few
CDR3 DNA: TGTGCCTGGGGCGCAGGGGCAACTTCACCCCTCCACTTT
CDR3 protein: CAWGAGATSPLHF

D gene: -
V gene: TRBV28
J gene: TRBJ2-7
clone size: -
CDR3 DNA: TGTGCCATCTCGTGGGGCCCCTACGAGCAGTACTTC
CDR3 protein: CAISWGPYEQYF

D gene: TRBD2
V gene: TRBV9
J gene: TRBJ2-2
clone size: -
CDR3 DNA: TGTGCCAGCAGCGCACTAGCGGGAGGGACCACCGGGGAGCTGTTTTTT
CDR3 protein: CASSALAGGTTGELFF

D gene: -
V gene: TRBV6-1
J gene: TRBJ2-5
clone size: -
CDR3 DNA: TGTGCCAGCAGTGAAGGTACGAGGGAGACCCAGTACTTC
CDR3 protein: CASSEGTRETQYF

D gene: -
V gene: TRBV18
J gene: TRBJ2-2
clone size: -
CDR3 DNA: TGTGCCAGCTCACCAGATCGCACCGGGGAGCTGTTTTTT
CDR3 protein: CASSPDRTGELFF

D gene: TRBD1
V gene: TRBV7-9
J gene: TRBJ2-7
clone size: -
CDR3 DNA: TGTGCCAGCAGCTCTTCCGGGACAGGACTCTCCTACGAGCAGTACTTC
CDR3 protein: CASSSSGTGLSYEQYF

D gene: -
V gene: TRBV19
J gene: TRBJ2-1
clone size: -
CDR3 DNA: TGTGCCAGTAGTCCCCTTCAGGGTCCTCCGTACAATGAGCAGTTCTTC
CDR3 protein: CASSPLQGPPYNEQFF

D gene: -
V gene: TRBV10-2
J gene: TRBJ1-5
clone size: few
CDR3 DNA: TGCGCCAGCAGTGAGCGGGGGGCAAATCAGCCCCAGCATTTT
CDR3 protein: CASSERGANQPQHF

D gene: TRBD1
V gene: TRBV4-3
J gene: TRBJ1-4
clone size: -
CDR3 DNA: TGCGCCAGCAGGGGACAGGGAGAGAATGAAAAACTGTTTTTT
CDR3 protein: CASRGQGENEKLFF

D gene: -
V gene: TRBV6-1
J gene: TRBJ2-5
clone size: -
CDR3 DNA: TGTGCCAGCAGCTTCGTCCCGAAAGAGACCCAGTACTTC
CDR3 protein: CASSFVPKETQYF

D gene: -
V gene: TRBV6-1
J gene: TRBJ1-6
clone size: -
CDR3 DNA: TGTGCCAGCACCCGGGGGACGGGAGATTCACCCCTCCACTTT
CDR3 protein: CASTRGTGDSPLHF

D gene: -
V gene: TRBV30
J gene: TRBJ1-2
clone size: -
CDR3 DNA: TGTGCCTGGAGTGAGGGGTGGCTAGGTGGCTACACCTTC
CDR3 protein: CAWSEGWLGGYTF

D gene: TRBD1
V gene: TRBV7-9
J gene: TRBJ1-2
clone size: -
CDR3 DNA: TGTGCCAGCAGCTTAGACCTGCGACAGGGGGCTATCGATGGCTACACCTTC
CDR3 protein: CASSLDLRQGAIDGYTF

D gene: -
V gene: TRBV19
J gene: TRBJ1-1
clone size: -
CDR3 DNA: TGTGCCAGTAGTGGGTCAAGGACCGCGAACACTGAAGCTTTCTTT
CDR3 protein: CASSGSRTANTEAFF

D gene: -
V gene: TRBV5-4
J gene: TRBJ1-3
clone size: -
CDR3 DNA: TGTGCCAGCAGCTGGAGGGGGGAGCGCACCATATATTTT
CDR3 protein: CASSWRGERTIYF

D gene: -
V gene: TRBV7-2
J gene: TRBJ2-3
clone size: -
CDR3 DNA: TGTGCCAGCAGCTTACGGCCGCGGGGCCTAAAGGATACGCAGTATTTT
CDR3 protein: CASSLRPRGLKDTQYF

D gene: -
V gene: TRBV11-3
J gene: TRBJ2-5
clone size: -
CDR3 DNA: TGTGCCAGCAGCGTAGGTTCGGAGACCCAGTACTTC
CDR3 protein: CASSVGSETQYF

D gene: TRBD2
V gene: TRBV5-4
J gene: TRBJ2-3
clone size: once
CDR3 DNA: TGTGCCAGCAGCCCGGGGGGTCCCAAAGGGACAGATACGCAGTATTTT
CDR3 protein: CASSPGGPKGTDTQYF

D gene: -
V gene: TRBV11-2
J gene: TRBJ1-2
clone size: -
CDR3 DNA: TGTGCCAGCAGCTTTCGTGGGGGCTACACCTTC
CDR3 protein: CASSFRGGYTF

D gene: TRBD1
V gene: TRBV4-2
J gene: TRBJ1-2
clone size: medium-sized
CDR3 DNA: TGTGCCAGCAGCGGACAGGACTATGGCTACACCTTC
CDR3 protein: CASSGQDYGYTF

D gene: -
V gene: TRBV9
J gene: TRBJ2-7
clone size: -
CDR3 DNA: TGTGCCAGCAGCCCGCCGACTAGACCCTACGAGCAGTACTTC
CDR3 protein: CASSPPTRPYEQYF

D gene: TRBD1
V gene: TRBV6-6
J gene: TRBJ1-2
clone size: -
CDR3 DNA: TGTGCCAGCAGTGGACCCCCGGGACAGGGGGCATGCACCTTC
CDR3 protein: CASSGPPGQGACTF

D gene: TRBD2
V gene: TRBV27
J gene: TRBJ2-1
clone size: -
CDR3 DNA: TGTGCCAGCAGCCCATTCAACGGGGGGTACAATGAGCAGTTCTTC
CDR3 protein: CASSPFNGGYNEQFF

D gene: -
V gene: TRBV19
J gene: TRBJ2-6
clone size: -
CDR3 DNA: TGTGCCAGTAGTGACAACTCTGGGGCCAACGTCCTGACTTTC
CDR3 protein: CASSDNSGANVLTF

D gene: -
V gene: TRBV6-5
J gene: TRBJ2-2
clone size: -
CDR3 DNA: TGTGCCAGCAGTTACGAGACTAGCACCGGGGAGCTGTTTTTT
CDR3 protein: CASSYETSTGELFF

D gene: -
V gene: TRBV19
J gene: TRBJ2-6
clone size: -
CDR3 DNA: TGTGCCAGTAGAAACAGAAACTCTGGGGCCAACGTCCTGACTTTC
CDR3 protein: CASRNRNSGANVLTF

D gene: -
V gene: TRBV19
J gene: TRBJ1-6
clone size: -
CDR3 DNA: TGTGCCAGTAGTATTATTGGGGACTTTTTTAATTCACCCCTCCACTTT
CDR3 protein: CASSIIGDFFNSPLHF

D gene: -
V gene: TRBV7-2
J gene: TRBJ2-5
clone size: -
CDR3 DNA: TGTGCCAGCAGCTTAATGCGTGTCACACAGACCCAGTACTTC
CDR3 protein: CASSLMRVTQTQYF

D gene: TRBD1
V gene: TRBV10-3
J gene: TRBJ2-7
clone size: -
CDR3 DNA: TGTGCCATCAGGAACCGGGACAGGGGGTCCCACGAGCAGTACTTC
CDR3 protein: CAIRNRDRGSHEQYF

D gene: -
V gene: TRBV28
J gene: TRBJ1-2
clone size: -
CDR3 DNA: TGTGCCAGCAGTTTTTCCACAGGGAGCTATGGCTACACCTTC
CDR3 protein: CASSFSTGSYGYTF